This T cell receptor (beta chain) stems from a study of T cell responses to AZD1222 COVID-19 vaccine. About this clone itself: Its cognate antigen is unknown.

The table came from immunoSEQ multiplex PCR; TCRdb's copy has only in-frame clones and leaves some out. Of approximately 75,000 clones listed, around nine tenths are singletons. General observations from the study: Among those given AZD1222, only six or seven were seropositive at baseline.

This CDR3 has 18 amino acids. Looked up from germline, CDR1 is SNHLY and CDR2 is FYNNEI. J lost 4 bases, V lost 6 bases, and 12 bases had no gene match. Sequenced here: peripheral blood, sampled 28 days after the second AZD1222 dose. The rearrangement joins TRBV2 to TRBJ2-6; 10 bases line up with TRBD2. The TCR comes from an adult who received the AZD1222 COVID-19 vaccine. The CDR3 loop reads CASRRTSGFHMGANVLTF. The CDR3 region has the DNA TGTGCCAGCAGGCGGACTAGCGGCTTTCATATGGGGGCCAACGTCCTGACTTTC.